These 15 T cell receptor beta chains came from one sample sequenced in a study of cytomegalovirus exposure and HLA in healthy donors. PCR involved 60 Vbeta and 13 Jbeta primers. Produced via immunoSEQ multiplex PCR; TCRdb's table is partial and in-frame only. The profile covers more than 100,000 clones, with about 77% appearing a single time and about 9.4% taken by the ten largest. The sequenced sample consisted of PBMCs. All receptors derive from a woman aged 18-29 years in good health and CMV-seropositive.

This clone turned up a few times. V gene TRBV12-2 combines with J gene TRBJ1-1; no DNA check was done on the table's D call, TRBD1. TRBV12-2 is flagged as a pseudogene. The CDR3 contains 15 residues. The CDR3 DNA reads TGTGCAAGTCGCCCCAGGGGGCAGGGGCACACTGAAGCTTTCTTT. Translated, it gives CASRPRGQGHTEAFF.

The chain joins TRBV7-9 to TRBJ2-3; 8 bases match TRBD2. CDR1 and CDR2 (germline): SEHNR, FQNEAQ (reference sequence). After removal of 2 bases from V and 0 bases from J, the junction contained 13 bases not matched to a gene. The CDR3 runs to 19 residues. The CDR3, as DNA: TGTGCCAGCAGCTTACCCCTGGGAGGGCGGGAGGATAGCACAGATACGCAGTATTTT. Amino acid sequence: CASSLPLGGREDSTDTQYF.

This chain joins TRBV25-1 and TRBJ1-6; TRBD1 is a possible D gene (6 bases). The CDR3 length is 14 residues. Germline-derived CDR1 and CDR2 are MGHDK and SYGVNS. V was shortened by 4 bases and J by 6 bases, with 10 bases between the two germline ends. The CDR3 region is CASSVIQGNSPLHF. The CDR3 nucleotides are TGTGCCAGCAGTGTAATACAGGGTAATTCACCCCTCCACTTT.

The rearrangement uses TRBV12-5 and TRBJ1-1; tentatively, D is TRBD1 (5 bases). CDR3 length: 16 amino acids. Germline assignment: CDR1 LGHNT and CDR2 FRNRAP. V dropped 0 bases and J dropped 0 bases, with 11 bases sitting between them. CDR3 loop: CASGLVGGPLNTEAFF. In DNA form, the CDR3 reads TGTGCTAGTGGTTTGGTGGGGGGACCTCTGAACACTGAAGCTTTCTTT.

The rearrangement links TRBV27 to TRBJ1-5; 9 positions match TRBD1. Germline CDR1 MNHEY, CDR2 SMNVEV (reference sequence). CDR3 length: 16 amino acids. J lost 0 bases, V lost 6 bases, and 6 bases had no gene match. This CDR3 reads CASRWTGANSNQPQHF. CDR3 coding DNA: TGTGCCAGCAGATGGACAGGGGCGAATAGCAATCAGCCCCAGCATTTT.

A few counts support this clone. This chain links TRBV4-1 with TRBJ1-4, with D tentatively TRBD1 (5 bases). CDR1 is MGHRA and CDR2 is YSYEKL in the germline V gene. Trimming removed 0 bases from V and 6 bases from J, with 14 bases in between. The length of the CDR3 is 16 residues. The CDR3 loop reads CASSQDGAGFDEKLFF. In DNA form, the CDR3 reads TGCGCCAGCAGCCAAGATGGGGCGGGGTTCGATGAAAAACTGTTTTTT.

This chain links TRBV11-2 with TRBJ2-7, with D uncertain. CDR3 length: 13 residues. The V end lost 5 bases, the J end lost 2 bases, and 10 bases lay between the germline ends. Per the germline V gene, CDR1 is SGHAT and CDR2 is FQNNGV. CDR3 in amino acids: CASSLEFAYEQYF. The CDR3 DNA reads as TGTGCCAGCAGCCTCGAGTTCGCCTACGAGCAGTACTTC. Complete variable domain (other parts from reference TRBV11-2 and TRBJ2-7): EAGVAQSPRYKIIEKRQSVAFWCNPISGHATLYWYQQILGQGPKLLIQFQNNGVVDDSQLPKDRFSAERLKGVDSTLKIQPAKLEDSAVYLCASSLEFAYEQYFGPGTRLTVT.

The chain is built from TRBV29-1 and TRBJ2-1, with a weak D call TRBD1 (6 bases). CDR1 and CDR2 (germline): SQVTM, ANQGSEA. CDR3 length: 15 amino acids. V lost 5 bases to trimming and J lost 2 bases, with 16 bases between them. DNA of the CDR3: TGCAGCGTTTCAAAGACAGGTTCTACCTACAATGAGCAGTTCTTC. As protein: CSVSKTGSTYNEQFF.

This chain joins TRBV29-1 and TRBJ2-4; tentatively, D is TRBD2 (6 bases). CDR3 length: 13 residues. Trimming left V 2 bases short and J 12 bases short, with 17 bases between. CDR1 is SQVTM, CDR2 ANQGSEA, per germline. The CDR3 reads CSVEQGGVGNQYF. In DNA form, the CDR3 reads TGCAGCGTTGAACAGGGAGGAGTTGGGAATCAGTACTTC.

This sequence joins TRBV7-2 and TRBJ1-2; 10 bases map to TRBD1. The ends lost 5 bases at V and 7 bases at J; junction bases unmatched: 13. Germline CDR1 SGHTA, CDR2 FQGNSA. This CDR3 spans 16 amino acids. The CDR3 region is CASSPTGTGVNSGYTF. Here the CDR3 DNA reads TGTGCCAGCAGCCCGACCGGGACAGGGGTGAATAGTGGCTACACCTTC. Together with reference TRBV7-2 and TRBJ1-2, the CDR3 gives the full variable domain: GAGVSQSPSNKVTEKGKDVELRCDPISGHTALYWYRQSLGQGLEFLIYFQGNSAPDKSGLPSDRFSAERTGGSVSTLTIQRTQQEDSAVYLCASSPTGTGVNSGYTFGSGTRLTVV.

V gene TRBV27 combines with J gene TRBJ1-5; a weak D match, TRBD1 (6 bases). Germline assignment: CDR1 MNHEY and CDR2 SMNVEV (reference sequence). The CDR3 runs to 16 residues. The V end lost 6 bases, the J end lost 0 bases, and 15 bases lay between the germline ends. The CDR3 spells CASRGRGGYSNQPQHF. As DNA, the CDR3 is TGTGCCAGCAGGGGGCGGGGGGGCTATAGCAATCAGCCCCAGCATTTT.

The chain couples TRBV14 to TRBJ2-7; possibly TRBD2 for D (6 bases). Trimming cost V 3 bases and J 5 bases, with 20 bases left between them. This CDR3 has 16 amino acids. Germline V CDR1 and CDR2: SGHDN, FVKESK. DNA for the CDR3: TGTGCCAGCAGCCAGCTGACGGGAGTTTCCCCTCACGAGCAGTACTTC. It translates to CASSQLTGVSPHEQYF.

This clone showed up just a few times. This CDR3 is CASSLKPTGGTEAFF. CDR3 nucleotides: TGTGCCAGCAGTCTCAAACCGACAGGGGGCACTGAAGCTTTCTTT. The chain employs TRBV27 and TRBJ1-1; the match to TRBD1 covers 9 bases. V lost 5 bases and J lost 4; bases outside the gene matches: 8. This CDR3 region has 15 residues. CDR1 MNHEY and CDR2 SMNVEV come from the germline V gene (reference sequence).

This clone was seen a few times. This chain's CDR3 is CASSESGQSGELFF. The CDR3 bases are TGCGCCAGCAGTGAGTCGGGGCAGTCCGGGGAGCTGTTTTTT. V gene TRBV10-1 combines with J gene TRBJ2-2; the D gene is possibly TRBD1 (5 bases). The CDR3 consists of 14 residues. V lost 0 bases to trimming and J lost 6 bases, with 8 bases between them. The germline CDR1 and CDR2 sequences are WNHNN and SYGVQD (reference sequence).

The chain carries TRBV7-9 and TRBJ2-5, with TRBD1 matching over 9 bases. The CDR3 spans 14 residues. Germline values: CDR1 SEHNR, CDR2 FQNEAQ (reference sequence). The V and J ends lost 6 bases and 5 bases, in that order; junction bases with no gene match: 7. Here the CDR3 reads CASRKTGGRETQYF. CDR3 nucleotides: TGTGCCAGCAGGAAAACAGGGGGCCGCGAGACCCAGTACTTC.